The 9 T cell receptor beta chains in this list originate from one sample, sequenced in a study of blood T cells in healthy people across ages. Together with a sample-barcoded 5' primer, a J-beta primer mix was included in a second PCR lasting about 7 to 12 cycles. TCRdb re-derived calls from the 5' RACE reads in MiXCR, one entry per CDR3 protein. Among approximately 900,000 distinct CDR3 sequences listed, almost 30% were seen once. This same sample was also taken into another study, of T cells of mothers and their children.

Specimen: blood. Receptors were obtained from a woman in her forties in good health.

This clonotype was observed many times. The J gene is TRBJ1-5, the V gene TRBV20-1; perhaps TRBD1 as D (5 bases). Trimming shortened V by 0 bases and J by 3 bases, and 12 bases separated the two germline ends. This CDR3 contains 15 residues. The germline CDR1 and CDR2 sequences are DFQATT and SNEGSKA (reference sequence). The CDR3 DNA is TGCAGTGCTAGAGATCGGGGCAGTTTCAATCAGCCCCAGCATTTT. Protein: CSARDRGSFNQPQHF.

This clonotype was counted between two and nine times. This sequence joins TRBV28 and TRBJ1-2; TRBD1 agrees at 7 bases. There are 14 residues in the CDR3. The germline V gene has CDR1 MDHEN and CDR2 SYDVKM. Germline trimming cut 6 bases from V and 3 bases from J; bases unmatched to any gene: 7. The CDR3 sequence is CASRGRDSYYGYTF. The CDR3 DNA is TGTGCCAGCAGGGGCCGGGACAGTTACTATGGCTACACCTTC.

A word on this clonotype: One base away lies a much larger clone, so this may be a sequencing read error. The chain is built from TRBV5-1 and TRBJ1-5; D is perhaps TRBD1 (5 bases). Looked up from germline, CDR1 is SGHRS and CDR2 is YFSETQ. The CDR3 consists of 14 residues. For the CDR3, the DNA is TGCGCCAGCAGCTTGAGGCAGGGCGACCAGCTCCAGCATTTT. This translates into CASSLRQGDQLQHF.

This clonotype was counted only a few times. This chain links TRBV5-1 with TRBJ2-1; 10 bases match TRBD2. This CDR3 is 16 amino acids long. Germline V gene sequence: CDR1 SGHRS, CDR2 YFSETQ. Germline trimming cut 0 bases from V and 7 bases from J; bases unmatched to any gene: 7. The CDR3: CASSLGLAGDFNEQFF. CDR3 sequence (DNA): TGCGCCAGCAGCTTGGGACTAGCGGGCGACTTTAATGAGCAGTTCTTC.

This clonotype appeared a few times. V usage is TRBV27 and J usage is TRBJ2-5, with D perhaps TRBD2 (5 bases). The CDR3 consists of 14 residues. Trimming took off 3 bases at V and 3 bases at J, with 11 bases between the two ends. Germline V gene lookup returns CDR1 MNHEY and CDR2 SMNVEV (reference sequence). This CDR3 is CASSFPREKETQYF. The CDR3 region has the DNA TGTGCCAGCAGTTTCCCGAGGGAAAAAGAGACCCAGTACTTC.

In its sample, this clonotype was seen a few times. The chain recombines TRBV12-3 or TRBV12-4 with TRBJ2-3, with TRBD1 identical over 11 bases. Trimming at V came to 6 bases and at J to 1 base, leaving 9 bases not matched to a gene. This CDR3 is built from 17 residues. The CDR3 loop reads CASRAWDRGKGTDTQYF. The DNA of the CDR3 is TGTGCCAGCAGAGCATGGGACAGGGGGAAGGGCACAGATACGCAGTATTTT.

In its sample, this clonotype was seen many times. The chain combines TRBV20-1 with TRBJ2-6, with 9 bases lining up with TRBD1. V shed 7 bases and J 0 bases; nucleotides not matched to a gene: 4. The CDR3 extends over 15 amino acids. Germline V gene sequence: CDR1 DFQATT, CDR2 SNEGSKA (reference sequence). The CDR3 loop is CSVPGQGSGANVLTF. The CDR3 DNA reads TGCAGTGTGCCGGGACAGGGCTCTGGGGCCAACGTCCTGACTTTC.

In nucleotides, the CDR3 is TGTGCCAGCAGCGCGGGACTCAAAGGGAACTATGGCTACACCTTC. Protein: CASSAGLKGNYGYTF. The chain recombines TRBV7-2 with TRBJ1-2; D possibly corresponds to TRBD1 (5 bases). V gave up 5 bases and J gave up 2 bases, with 15 bases separating them. This CDR3 is built from 15 residues. Germline CDR1 is SGHTA and CDR2 is FQGNSA. Combining the CDR3 with reference TRBV7-2 and TRBJ1-2 gives the whole variable domain GAGVSQSPSNKVTEKGKDVELRCDPISGHTALYWYRQSLGQGLEFLIYFQGNSAPDKSGLPSDRFSAERTGGSVSTLTIQRTQQEDSAVYLCASSAGLKGNYGYTFGSGTRLTVV.

With regard to this clonotype: Since no conserved phenylalanine or tryptophan closes the CDR3, a read error is the likely cause. The DNA is left out, because the CDR3 cannot be placed on it with certainty; the CDR3 is given as TCRdb lists it. V is TRBV20-1 and J is TRBJ1-1. The CDR3 spans 14 amino acids, including both terminal residues. Germline V gene sequence: CDR1 DFQATT, CDR2 SNEGSKA (reference sequence). The CDR3 here is CSANTVRMNTEVFC.